The clone carrying this T cell receptor beta chain showed up many times. Its antigen is currently unknown. The sample comes from a study of T cells after yellow fever vaccination. About the research overall: When fractions had low cell numbers, they were prepared with SMART-Seq v4 Ultra Low Input.

TCRdb re-derived calls from the 5' RACE reads in MiXCR, one entry per CDR3 protein. The sample lists hundreds of thousands of distinct CDR3 sequences, roughly 13% occurring once. Study results and caveats: At about 97% for CD4 and 70% to 90% for CD8, most primary-vaccination clones showed up again after the booster. The CD4 compartment and the CD8 compartment contained a small share of clonotypes in common.

The sample was PBMCs, taken on the day of the yellow fever booster vaccination. The origin of this receptor is a young man who received the YFV17D yellow fever vaccine.

The CDR3 loop is CSENSGTGLNEQFF. Written as DNA, the CDR3 is TGCAGTGAAAACTCCGGGACAGGGCTCAATGAGCAGTTCTTC. The rearrangement uses TRBV20-1 and TRBJ2-1, with 9 bases that match TRBD1. The CDR3 length is 14 residues. V shed 7 bases and J 6 bases; nucleotides not matched to a gene: 10. Germline V gene lookup returns CDR1 DFQATT and CDR2 SNEGSKA (reference sequence).